This T cell receptor (beta chain) came from a study of cytomegalovirus exposure and HLA in healthy donors. Study-level information: Prior work identified around 120 million unique TCR beta sequences in 150 million to 200 million T cells.

For this clone: What it binds is unknown.

Findings and limits, study-wide: Analyses of presence/absence relied on an assumption of roughly uniform sequencing depth across donors.

The PCR had 60 Vbeta and 13 Jbeta primers. Authors' processing steps: Later work found 65 million to 100 million unique TCR beta chains, with around 10 million shared. The method was immunoSEQ multiplex PCR; TCRdb's version includes in-frame clones alone and lacks a portion of them. V and J calls plus clone size are reproduced from that table; the DNA served to infer D and trimming. The top ten hold over 4% of the sample, which has approximately 100,000 clones, 79% seen once. CDR1 is SGDLS and CDR2 is YYNGEE in the germline V gene. Trimming stripped 7 bases from V and 6 bases from J, with 19 bases between. This CDR3 is 14 amino acids long.

This sequence joins TRBV9 and TRBJ1-2; D is unresolved. The receptor was derived from a female donor in good health and CMV-seropositive. Sequencing used PBMCs. The CDR3 spells CASSSRGRKDGYTF. For the CDR3, the DNA is TGTGCCAGCTCAAGCCGGGGTAGGAAGGATGGCTACACCTTC.